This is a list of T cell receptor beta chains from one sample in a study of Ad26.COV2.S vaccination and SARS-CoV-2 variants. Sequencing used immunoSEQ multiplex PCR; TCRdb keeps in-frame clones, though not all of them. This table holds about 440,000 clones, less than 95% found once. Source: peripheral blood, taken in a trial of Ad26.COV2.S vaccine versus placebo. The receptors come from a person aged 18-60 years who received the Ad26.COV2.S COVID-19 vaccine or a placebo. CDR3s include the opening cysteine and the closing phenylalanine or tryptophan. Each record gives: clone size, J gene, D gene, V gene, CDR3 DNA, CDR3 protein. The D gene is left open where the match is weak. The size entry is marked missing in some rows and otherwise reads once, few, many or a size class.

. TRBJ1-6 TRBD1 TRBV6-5 TGTGCCAGCAGCCGGGACAGTTATAATTCACCCCTCCACTTT CASSRDSYNSPLHF
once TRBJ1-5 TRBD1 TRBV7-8 TGTGCCAGCGGGGACAGGGTTTTAGTAAGCAATCAGCCCCAGCATTTT CASGDRVLVSNQPQHF
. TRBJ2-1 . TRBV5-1 TGCGCCAGCAGCTCCGGGTACAATGAGCAGTTCTTC CASSSGYNEQFF
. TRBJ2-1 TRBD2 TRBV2 TGTGCCAGCAGCACCCCCGGGGGAGCGGGAGGCTACAATGAGCAGTTCTTC CASSTPGGAGGYNEQFF
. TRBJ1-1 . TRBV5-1 TGCGCCAGCAGCTTGGGAGGGAGCTACACTGAAGCTTTCTTT CASSLGGSYTEAFF
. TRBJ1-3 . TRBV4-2 TGTGCCAGCAGCCAAGATGGCAGCTCTGGAAACACCATATATTTT CASSQDGSSGNTIYF
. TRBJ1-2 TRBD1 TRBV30 TGTGCCTGGACCGGGACAGGGTATGGCTACACCTTC CAWTGTGYGYTF
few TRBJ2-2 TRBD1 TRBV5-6 TGTGCCAGCAGCCCAGGGGGCGCGGCAACCGGGGAGCTGTTTTTT CASSPGGAATGELFF
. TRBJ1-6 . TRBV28 TGTGCCAGCAGTTTCGCCTCGGGCGGGGATTCACCCCTCCACTTT CASSFASGGDSPLHF
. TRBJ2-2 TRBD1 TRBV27 TGTGCCAGCAGTGCAGGGGGCGCGTTTATCGGGGAGCTGTTTTTT CASSAGGAFIGELFF
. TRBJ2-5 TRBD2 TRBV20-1 TGCAGTGCAAGTTTGCGGGAGAAGGGAGAAGAGACCCAGTACTTC CSASLREKGEETQYF
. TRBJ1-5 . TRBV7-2 TGTGCCAGCAGCTTAGGGGGACGGAGCAATCAGCCCCAGCATTTT CASSLGGRSNQPQHF
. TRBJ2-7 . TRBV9 TGTGCCAGCAGCTCTCGGGACACAACCTACGAGCAGTACTTC CASSSRDTTYEQYF
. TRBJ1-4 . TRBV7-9 TGTGCCAGCAGCTTGGGTCTTTCTGCTGGTAATGAAAAACTGTTTTTT CASSLGLSAGNEKLFF